Here is one TCR beta chain with its context. Produced via immunoSEQ multiplex PCR; TCRdb's table is partial and in-frame only. Among some 110,000 clones listed, around nine tenths were seen once. Germline assignment: CDR1 SGHRS and CDR2 YFSETQ. V was trimmed by 0 bases and J by 4 bases, leaving 3 bases between them. The CDR3 is 12 residues long. The data stem from a study of T cell responses to AZD1222 COVID-19 vaccine. Source: peripheral blood, taken 28 days after the second AZD1222 dose. The sequence was collected from an adult who received the AZD1222 COVID-19 vaccine. The V and J genes are TRBV5-1 and TRBJ2-3, with D unclear. The CDR3 sequence: CASSLVADTQYF. CDR3 in DNA: TGCGCCAGCAGCTTGGTCGCAGATACGCAGTATTTT.